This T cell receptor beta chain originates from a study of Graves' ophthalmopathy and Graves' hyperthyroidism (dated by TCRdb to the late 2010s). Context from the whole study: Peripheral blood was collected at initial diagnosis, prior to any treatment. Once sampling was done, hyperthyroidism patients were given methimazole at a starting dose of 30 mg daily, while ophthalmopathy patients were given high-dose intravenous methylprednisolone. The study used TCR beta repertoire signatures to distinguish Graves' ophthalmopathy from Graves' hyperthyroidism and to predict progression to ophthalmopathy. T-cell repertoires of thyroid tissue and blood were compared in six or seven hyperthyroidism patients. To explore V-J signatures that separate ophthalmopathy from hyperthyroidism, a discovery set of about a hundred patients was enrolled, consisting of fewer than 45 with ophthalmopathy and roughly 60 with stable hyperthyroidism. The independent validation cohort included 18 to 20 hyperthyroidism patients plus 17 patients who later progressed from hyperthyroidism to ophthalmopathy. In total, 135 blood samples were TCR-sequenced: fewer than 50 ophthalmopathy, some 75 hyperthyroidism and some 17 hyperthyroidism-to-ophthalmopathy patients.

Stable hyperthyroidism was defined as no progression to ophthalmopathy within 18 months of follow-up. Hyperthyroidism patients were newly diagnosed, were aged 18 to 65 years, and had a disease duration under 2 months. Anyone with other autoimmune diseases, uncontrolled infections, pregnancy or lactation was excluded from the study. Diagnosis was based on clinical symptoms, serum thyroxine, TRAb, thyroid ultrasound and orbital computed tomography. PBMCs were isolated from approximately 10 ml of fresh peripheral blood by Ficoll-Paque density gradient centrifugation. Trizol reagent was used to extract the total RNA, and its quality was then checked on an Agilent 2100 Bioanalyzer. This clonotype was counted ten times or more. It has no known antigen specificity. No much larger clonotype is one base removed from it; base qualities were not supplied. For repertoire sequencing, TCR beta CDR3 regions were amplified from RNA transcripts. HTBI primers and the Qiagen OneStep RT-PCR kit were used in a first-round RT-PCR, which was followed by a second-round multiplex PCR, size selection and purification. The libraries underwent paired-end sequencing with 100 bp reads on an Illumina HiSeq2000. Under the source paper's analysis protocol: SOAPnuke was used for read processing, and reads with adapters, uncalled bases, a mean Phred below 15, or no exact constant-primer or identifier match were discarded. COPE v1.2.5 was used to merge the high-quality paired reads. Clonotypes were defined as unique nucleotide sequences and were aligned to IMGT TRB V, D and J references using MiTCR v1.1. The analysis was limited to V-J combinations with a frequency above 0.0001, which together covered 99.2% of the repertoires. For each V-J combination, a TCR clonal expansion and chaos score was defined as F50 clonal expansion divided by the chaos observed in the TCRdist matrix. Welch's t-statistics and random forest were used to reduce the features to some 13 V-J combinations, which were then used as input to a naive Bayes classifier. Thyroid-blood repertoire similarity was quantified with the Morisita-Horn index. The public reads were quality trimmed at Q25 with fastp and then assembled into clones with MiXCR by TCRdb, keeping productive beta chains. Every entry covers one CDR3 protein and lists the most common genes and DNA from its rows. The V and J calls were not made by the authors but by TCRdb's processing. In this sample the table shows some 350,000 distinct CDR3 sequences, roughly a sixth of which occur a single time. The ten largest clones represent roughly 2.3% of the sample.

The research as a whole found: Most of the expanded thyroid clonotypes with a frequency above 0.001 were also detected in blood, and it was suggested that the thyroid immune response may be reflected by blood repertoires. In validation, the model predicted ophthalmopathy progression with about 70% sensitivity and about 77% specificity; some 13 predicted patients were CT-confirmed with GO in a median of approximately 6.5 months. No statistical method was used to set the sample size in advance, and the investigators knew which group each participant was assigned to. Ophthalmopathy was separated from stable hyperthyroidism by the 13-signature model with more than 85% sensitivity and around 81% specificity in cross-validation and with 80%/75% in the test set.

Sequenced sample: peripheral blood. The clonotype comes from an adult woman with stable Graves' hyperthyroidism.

The CDR3 protein is CASAAEADRVDEQYF. The sequenced DNA: TGTGCCAGCGCGGCCGAGGCGGACAGGGTCGACGAGCAGTACTTC. This chain joins TRBV2 to TRBJ2-7, with 8 bases matching TRBD1. V is cut back by 8 bases and J by 5 bases, with 14 bases in the junction unmatched. The CDR1 and CDR2 encoded by the germline V gene are SNHLY and FYNNEI. Counted from cysteine to phenylalanine, this CDR3 has 15 amino acids. Only CDR3 DNA is held: 45 bases, read in frame from base 1.